This note documents a single T cell receptor beta chain sequence. What it binds is not known. Clones were read by immunoSEQ multiplex PCR, and TCRdb kept only the in-frame ones, dropping some. Of some 170,000 clones listed, around 94% are singletons. This entry belongs to a study of T cell responses to AZD1222 COVID-19 vaccine. Points from the study as a whole: White British people made up most donors, females outnumbered males, and clonal diversity was possibly underestimated. Across spike, vaccine-associated CD4 TCRs were found, dominant at 160-218 and 743-854.

This CDR3 is built from 14 residues. CDR1 and CDR2 (germline): SNHLY, FYNNEI. Trimming left V 5 bases short and J 0 bases short, with 8 bases between. The chain joins TRBV2 to TRBJ1-3; tentative D call: TRBD1 (6 bases). This specimen consisted of peripheral blood, obtained on day 0 of AZD1222 vaccination. This TCR was recovered from an adult in good health. In DNA form, the CDR3 reads TGTGCCAGCAGTATACAGGGCTCTGGAAACACCATATATTTT. Amino acid sequence: CASSIQGSGNTIYF.